The present T cell receptor beta chain was sequenced within a study of cytomegalovirus exposure and HLA in healthy donors. Study details: Unique TCRs from HLA-typed donors, 70 million to 100 million of them, were held in an early data release.

The study's findings and limits: Clonal expansion was found to be greater in HLA-associated TCR beta chains than in equally common others in a later analysis. Later analysis showed TCR association rates varying by HLA locus, highest for DRB1 and lowest for HLA-C.

With respect to this clone: What it binds is unknown.

PCR employed 60 Vbeta and 13 Jbeta primers. Study processing details: In a later analysis, around 10 million of some 80 million unique beta chains occurred in at least two donors. Method: immunoSEQ multiplex PCR; TCRdb's copy keeps in-frame clones and lacks some. That table is the source of V, J and clone size, and D and trimming were worked out from the DNA. This repertoire shows 110,000 or so clones, over 65% found once; its top ten account for 5% to 6%. The sample taken for sequencing was PBMCs. This clonotype originated in a woman in her twenties or thirties in good health and CMV-seropositive.

As DNA, the CDR3 is TGCGCCAGCAGCCCGGGGCGGGAGACGAACACTGAAGCTTTCTTT. It yields the protein CASSPGRETNTEAFF. V is TRBV5-1 and J is TRBJ1-1, with D perhaps matching TRBD1 (5 bases). CDR3 length: 15 residues. Trimming removed 4 bases from V and 1 base from J, with 14 bases in between. Germline V lookup: CDR1 SGHRS, CDR2 YFSETQ. Full variable domain (outside the CDR3, taken from reference TRBV5-1 and TRBJ1-1): KAGVTQTPRYLIKTRGQQVTLSCSPISGHRSVSWYQQTPGQGLQFLFEYFSETQRNKGNFPGRFSGRQFSNSRSEMNVSTLELGDSALYLCASSPGRETNTEAFFGQGTRLTVV.